This paragraph reports one TCR beta chain. The antigen remains undetermined. This sample was included in a study of T-cell memory formation after mild COVID-19. Study-wide context: There were largely donor-specific TCR clusters.

Employing constant-segment primers, 5'RACE generated TCR alpha and TCR beta cDNA libraries bearing sample barcodes and UMIs. TCRdb re-called the 5' RACE reads through MiXCR, storing one row per CDR3 protein. The sample contains a few hundred thousand distinct CDR3 sequences, roughly 15% of which appear only once. Overall study findings and caveats: That cross-reactive memory joined was suggested by some responding clones appearing in pre-infection memory. Mainly CM and EM harbored the contracting CD4+ clones; mainly EMRA harbored the CD8+ ones.

The sequencing input was PBMCs or a T cell subset sorted from them (not recorded which). The clonotype comes from a man between 18 and 35 years old who had mild COVID-19 (a few samples of this study predate the infection). Cell type and time point are not known.

The CDR3, as DNA: TGTGCCAGCAGTTTATGGACAGGGAACCATCAGCCCCAGCATTTT. Amino acids: CASSLWTGNHQPQHF. This chain connects TRBV12-3 or TRBV12-4 to TRBJ1-5, with TRBD1 matching over 8 bases. V gave up 2 bases and J gave up 5 bases; unmatched junction bases: 5. The CDR3 extends over 15 amino acids.